The 23 T cell receptor beta chains below were found in one sample sequenced in a study of T cells in Graves' hyperthyroidism and ophthalmopathy (dated by TCRdb to between 2018 and 2021). Receptor amplification or capture employed multiplex PCR. Sequencing was performed on an Illumina HiSeq 2000. The TCR beta CDR3 regions were amplified from the RNA transcripts. A first-round RT-PCR of the TCR CDR3 used the HTBI primer set with the Qiagen OneStep RT-PCR kit. Using fastp at Q25 and MiXCR, TCRdb reprocessed the public reads and kept productive beta chains. A single entry per CDR3 protein holds the most common genes and DNA from its merged rows. This sample holds roughly 240,000 distinct CDR3 sequences; around 25% were observed only once. Around 40% of the sample lies in the top ten. Sequenced input: blood. The receptor set was obtained from a woman in her thirties or forties with Graves' ophthalmopathy.

Ten or more counts support this clonotype. This sequence joins TRBV27 and TRBJ2-7; 10 bases map to TRBD2. The CDR3 covers 16 residues. The ends lost 1 base at V and 4 bases at J; junction bases unmatched: 7. Germline V CDR1 and CDR2: MNHEY, SMNVEV (reference sequence). CDR3 protein: CASSLYSASGGYEQYF. DNA of the CDR3: TGTGCCAGCAGTTTATACTCGGCTAGCGGGGGTTACGAGCAGTACTTC.

The genes are TRBV6-1 and TRBJ1-5; no firm D call. From germline, CDR1 is MNHNS and CDR2 SASEGT. V gave up 1 base and J gave up 9 bases, with 10 bases separating them. The CDR3 consists of 13 residues. CDR3 residues: CASSEGRRGPQHF. The CDR3 bases are TGTGCCAGCAGTGAAGGTCGTCGGGGGCCCCAGCATTTT.

Notes on this clonotype: This may arise from a read error, as a much more abundant clone is one base away. This CDR3 is missing its conserved last phenylalanine or tryptophan, likely due to a read error. The genes are TRBV20-1 and TRBJ2-7; 11 bases fit TRBD1. The trim removed 1 base at V and 6 bases at J, leaving 5 bases unmatched. The CDR3 is 14 residues long. Germline V gene lookup returns CDR1 DFQATT and CDR2 SNEGSKA (reference sequence). The CDR3 loop reads CSARGTGGEGEQYS. In nucleotides, the CDR3 is TGCAGTGCTAGAGGGACAGGGGGCGAAGGCGAGCAGTACTCC.

This clonotype appeared many times. This chain connects TRBV30 to TRBJ2-2, with D tentatively TRBD1 or TRBD2 (5 bases each). The germline V gene has CDR1 GTSNPN and CDR2 SVGIG (reference sequence). The CDR3 is 16 amino acids. Trimming shortened V by 0 bases and J by 4 bases, and 15 bases separated the two germline ends. CDR3 residues: CAWSVTGPRGTGELFF. CDR3 DNA sequence: TGTGCCTGGAGTGTAACGGGGCCTCGTGGCACCGGGGAGCTGTTTTTT.

This clonotype showed up many times. This chain uses TRBV28 with TRBJ2-7; 8 bases are shared with TRBD1. Germline V lookup: CDR1 MDHEN, CDR2 SYDVKM. Germline trimming cut 4 bases from V and 0 bases from J; bases unmatched to any gene: 11. The CDR3 contains 17 residues. In DNA form, the CDR3 reads TGTGCCAGCAGTTCATTTTGGGGACAGGCTCTCTCCTACGAGCAGTACTTC. It specifies CASSSFWGQALSYEQYF.

Ten or more counts support this clonotype. The gene calls are TRBV5-6 and TRBJ2-7, with TRBD1 matching over 10 bases. The junction had 7 bases not matched to a gene; V was cut back by 1 base and J by 6 bases. The length of the CDR3 is 15 residues. Germline values: CDR1 SGHDT, CDR2 YYEEEE. CDR3: CASSLRSGTGAEQYF. Here the CDR3 DNA reads TGTGCCAGCAGCTTGCGGAGCGGGACAGGGGCCGAGCAGTACTTC.

The chain joins TRBV6-2 or TRBV6-3 to TRBJ2-5; D not resolved. The V gene's germline CDR1 is MNHEY and CDR2 SVGEGT. V gave up 5 bases and J gave up 9 bases, with 19 bases separating them. The CDR3 is 14 amino acids. CDR3 region: CASSMARSTMAQYF. CDR3 bases: TGTGCCAGCAGTATGGCCCGCTCCACGATGGCCCAGTACTTC.

Comment on this clonotype: This sequence may be a read error, since a much larger clone differs from it by one base. This chain's CDR3 is CASSQTVGYGYTF. The CDR3 DNA is TGTGCCAGCAGCCAAACAGTGGGATATGGCTACACCTTC. V is TRBV27 and J is TRBJ1-2, with D uncertain. There are 13 residues in the CDR3. CDR1 MNHEY and CDR2 SMNVEV come from the germline V gene (reference sequence). Deletions cut 6 bases from V and 5 bases from J, with 13 bases between.

The table lists this clonotype with many counts. The genes are TRBV7-9 and TRBJ1-1; 8 bases are a match to TRBD1. Trimming took 1 base from V and 5 from J; bases not matched to a gene: 12. The length of the CDR3 is 17 residues. Germline values: CDR1 SEHNR, CDR2 FQNEAQ (reference sequence). CDR3 sequence: CASSLGGQEARRTEAFF. The CDR3 DNA sequence: TGTGCCAGCAGCTTAGGGGGACAGGAGGCTCGTCGGACTGAAGCTTTCTTT.

This clonotype was seen repeatedly, ten times or more. This chain uses TRBV20-1 with TRBJ2-7; TRBD1 matches 7 bases. Losses at the gene ends were 3 bases for V and 0 bases for J; bases not matched to a gene: 2. The CDR3 length is 13 residues. Germline CDR1 reads DFQATT; CDR2 reads SNEGSKA (reference sequence). In nucleotides, the CDR3 is TGCAGTGCTAGGTGGGACAGCTCCTACGAGCAGTACTTC. Translation: CSARWDSSYEQYF.

The CDR3 protein is CASSIERGTYEQYF. CDR3 coding DNA: TGTGCCAGCAGTATCGAACGGGGCACCTACGAGCAGTACTTC. The chain has TRBV6-5 and TRBJ2-7; D may correspond to TRBD1 or TRBD2 (5 bases each). CDR1 is MNHEY and CDR2 is SVGAGI in the germline V gene. Trimming shortened V by 5 bases and J by 2 bases, and 13 bases separated the two germline ends. This CDR3 region has 14 residues.

The rearrangement uses TRBV12-3 or TRBV12-4 and TRBJ1-1, with a weak D call TRBD1 (6 bases). V gave up 3 bases and J gave up 1 base, with 9 bases separating them. The CDR3 consists of 14 residues. CDR3 nucleotides: TGTGCCAGCAGTTTTCAGGGGAGGAACACTGAAGCTTTCTTT. It encodes CASSFQGRNTEAFF.

This clonotype was counted many times. V gene TRBV7-3 combines with J gene TRBJ2-2; D is possibly TRBD2 (5 bases). Between the trimmed V and J ends, which lost 2 bases and 5 bases, there was a span of 6 bases. The length of the CDR3 is 13 residues. Germline CDR1 SGHTA, CDR2 FQGTGA. CDR3 sequence reads: CASSLGGTGELFF. CDR3 in DNA: TGTGCCAGCAGCTTAGGCGGGACCGGGGAGCTGTTTTTT.

This clonotype was detected ten times or more. V is TRBV20-1 and J is TRBJ2-5, with TRBD2 identical over 9 bases. V trimming: 0 bases; J trimming: 7 bases; junction bases outside the gene matches: 12. The CDR3 consists of 16 residues. The V gene's germline CDR1 is DFQATT and CDR2 SNEGSKA (reference sequence). The CDR3 spells CSARDPVGLAPGTQYF. The CDR3 DNA reads TGCAGTGCTAGAGATCCAGTGGGACTAGCTCCGGGGACCCAGTACTTC.

This clonotype has a handful of counts. The chain recombines TRBV7-8 with TRBJ1-1; 7 nucleotides match TRBD1. This CDR3 is built from 14 residues. Trimming removed 5 bases from V and 7 bases from J; junction bases left unmatched: 10. Germline lookup yields CDR1 SGHVS and CDR2 FQNEAQ. CDR3 DNA sequence: TGTGCCAGCAGCGCAGTCGGGACAGCCCTTGAAGCTTTCTTT. It specifies CASSAVGTALEAFF.

This clonotype was seen ten or more times. The chain uses TRBV3-1 and TRBJ1-2; D unresolved. CDR3 length: 16 residues. The germline gives CDR1 LGHDT, CDR2 YNNKEL (reference sequence). V was cut by 1 base and J by 8 bases, with 20 bases left in between. The CDR3 sequence is CASSQGDIQEINGYTF. The CDR3 DNA reads TGTGCCAGCAGCCAAGGAGACATTCAAGAGATTAACGGCTACACCTTC.

This clonotype was recorded at least ten times. V usage is TRBV20-1 and J usage is TRBJ2-5, with D tentatively TRBD2 (6 bases). V shed 5 bases and J shed 0 bases, with 13 bases lying between them. This CDR3 is built from 14 residues. CDR1 is DFQATT and CDR2 is SNEGSKA in the germline V gene (reference sequence). The CDR3 sequence is CSAEDWEDQETQYF. CDR3 coding DNA: TGCAGTGCTGAGGACTGGGAGGACCAAGAGACCCAGTACTTC.

The table lists this clonotype with many counts. This chain uses TRBV6-5 with TRBJ1-1, with D perhaps matching TRBD1 (5 bases). With 0 bases removed from V and 4 bases from J, the gap between germline ends came to 12 bases. Germline V lookup: CDR1 MNHEY, CDR2 SVGAGI. This CDR3 contains 15 residues. CDR3 residues: CASSYSSAQGTEAFF. The DNA for the CDR3 is TGTGCCAGCAGTTACTCATCAGCCCAGGGCACTGAAGCTTTCTTT.

This clonotype appeared many times. CDR3 amino acids: CASSPDVYGYTF. As DNA, the CDR3 is TGTGCCAGCAGTCCGGACGTCTATGGCTACACCTTC. The rearrangement links TRBV28 to TRBJ1-2; D is unresolved. The CDR3 runs 12 residues. V was cut by 5 bases and J by 4 bases, with 8 bases left in between. The germline gives CDR1 MDHEN, CDR2 SYDVKM.

This clonotype has ten or more counts. The V gene is TRBV12-3 or TRBV12-4, the J gene TRBJ1-2; D is uncertain. The CDR3 runs 13 residues. Trimming took 2 bases from V and 2 from J, leaving 6 bases between them. As DNA, the CDR3 is TGTGCCAGCAGTTTATCGGGGAACTATGGCTACACCTTC. Amino acid sequence: CASSLSGNYGYTF.

At least ten counts were recorded for this clonotype. The rearrangement uses TRBV6-5 and TRBJ1-1; D perhaps matches TRBD1 (6 bases). The CDR3 totals 16 residues. V was shortened by 1 base and J by 3 bases, with 15 bases between the two germline ends. Germline-derived CDR1 and CDR2 are MNHEY and SVGAGI. CDR3 DNA sequence: TGTGCCAGCAGTTACTATTCGGTGACAGGTTACACTGAAGCTTTCTTT. Translating gives CASSYYSVTGYTEAFF.

This clonotype has at least ten counts. V gene TRBV7-3 combines with J gene TRBJ2-7, with 9 nucleotides matching TRBD1. Germline CDR1 reads SGHTA; CDR2 reads FQGTGA. The V segment lost 5 bases and the J segment 2 bases; nucleotides outside the gene matches: 10. The CDR3 has 16 residues. The CDR3 spells CASSPGTGLGAYEQYF. CDR3 bases: TGTGCCAGCAGCCCCGGGACAGGGCTGGGGGCCTACGAGCAGTACTTC. The variable domain in full, with the rest retrieved from reference TRBV7-3 and TRBJ2-7, is GAGVSQTPSNKVTEKGKYVELRCDPISGHTALYWYRQSLGQGPEFLIYFQGTGAADDSGLPNDRFFAVRPEGSVSTLKIQRTERGDSAVYLCASSPGTGLGAYEQYFGPGTRLTVT.

V usage is TRBV12-3 or TRBV12-4 and J usage is TRBJ2-7, with 11 bases aligning to TRBD2. The CDR3 covers 15 residues. V shed 4 bases, J shed 7 bases, and the junction held 9 bases outside the gene matches. The CDR3 DNA follows: TGTGCCAGCAGTTACGTAGCGGGAGGGCCGGGGGAGCAGTACTTC. It translates to CASSYVAGGPGEQYF.